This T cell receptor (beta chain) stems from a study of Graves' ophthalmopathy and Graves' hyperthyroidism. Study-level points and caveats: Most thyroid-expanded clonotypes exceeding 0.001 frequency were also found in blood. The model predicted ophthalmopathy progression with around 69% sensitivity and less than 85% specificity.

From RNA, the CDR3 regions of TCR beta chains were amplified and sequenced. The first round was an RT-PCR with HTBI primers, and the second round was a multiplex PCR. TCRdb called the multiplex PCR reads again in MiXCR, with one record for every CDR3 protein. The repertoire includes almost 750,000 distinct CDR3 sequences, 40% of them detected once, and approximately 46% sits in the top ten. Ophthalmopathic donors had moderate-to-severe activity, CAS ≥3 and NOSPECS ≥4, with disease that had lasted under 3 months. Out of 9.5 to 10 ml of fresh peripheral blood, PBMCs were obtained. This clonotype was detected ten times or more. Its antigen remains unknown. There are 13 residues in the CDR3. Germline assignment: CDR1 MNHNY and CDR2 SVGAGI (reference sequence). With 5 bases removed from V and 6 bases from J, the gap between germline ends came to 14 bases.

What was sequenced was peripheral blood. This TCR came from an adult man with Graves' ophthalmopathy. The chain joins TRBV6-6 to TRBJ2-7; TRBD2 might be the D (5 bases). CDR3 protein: CASSEAAVGEQYF. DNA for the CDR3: TGTGCCAGCAGTGAAGCGGCAGTGGGCGAGCAGTACTTC.